This T cell receptor beta chain is from a study of shared clonotypes between healthy human individuals. Trimming stripped 4 bases from V and 3 bases from J, with 10 bases between. The CDR3 consists of 13 residues. Germline V gene sequence: CDR1 GTSNPN, CDR2 SVGIG (reference sequence). This table comes from immunoSEQ multiplex PCR, and its TCRdb copy is limited to in-frame clones, with some not included. The sample lists 2 million to 2.5 million clones, approximately 95% occurring once. The clonotype originates from a man aged 18-30 years in good health. The chain joins TRBV30 to TRBJ2-1; perhaps TRBD2 as D (6 bases). The sequencing input was naive CD4+ T cells sorted from blood. Sample subset: CD45RA+ positively selected. CDR3 in DNA: TGTGCCTGGAAGCCTAGCGTCTACAATGAGCAGTTCTTC. Its protein is CAWKPSVYNEQFF.